Below are 25 T cell receptor beta chains sequenced from a single sample in a study of T-cell memory formation after mild COVID-19. A single record per CDR3 protein comes from TCRdb applying MiXCR to the 5' RACE reads. This sample yields under 300,000 distinct CDR3 sequences, of which 15% to 20% are seen a single time; approximately 3.5% belongs to the top ten. Material: PBMCs or a T cell subset sorted from them (not recorded which). The receptors were gathered from a man aged 18 to 29 who had mild COVID-19 (a few samples of this study predate the infection). Cell type and time point are not known.

This clonotype was detected a few times. The chain has TRBV10-3 and TRBJ2-7, with TRBD1 identical over 7 bases. V trimming: 9 bases; J trimming: 4 bases; junction bases outside the gene matches: 12. Looked up from germline, CDR1 is ENHRY and CDR2 is SYGVKD. CDR3 length: 14 residues. CDR3 residues: CAMRSQGVSYEQYF. CDR3 sequence (DNA): TGTGCCATGAGGAGTCAGGGGGTTTCTTACGAGCAGTACTTC.

The chain combines TRBV7-2 with TRBJ2-7, with TRBD2 identical over 10 bases. The ends lost 3 bases at V and 2 bases at J; junction bases unmatched: 10. Germline V CDR1 and CDR2: SGHTA, FQGNSA. The CDR3 is 17 amino acids. CDR3 sequence (DNA): TGTGCCAGCAGCTTCCGCTTGACTAGCGGGTTCACCTACGAGCAGTACTTC. Amino acid sequence: CASSFRLTSGFTYEQYF.

This clonotype was detected many times. V usage is TRBV29-1 and J usage is TRBJ2-3; D is unresolved. This CDR3 is 11 amino acids long. Germline V gene lookup returns CDR1 SQVTM and CDR2 ANQGSEA. V dropped 8 bases and J dropped 4 bases, with 10 bases sitting between them. The CDR3 loop reads CSLIFADTQYF. CDR3 nucleotide sequence: TGCAGCCTCATCTTTGCAGATACGCAGTATTTT.

This clonotype has more than one count but fewer than ten. The chain uses TRBV20-1 and TRBJ2-7; no reliable D call. This CDR3 has 11 amino acids. Germline loops: CDR1 DFQATT, CDR2 SNEGSKA (reference sequence). V shed 6 bases and J shed 0 bases, with 6 bases lying between them. For the CDR3, the DNA is TGCAGTGCCCCTCACTCCTACGAGCAGTACTTC. Protein product: CSAPHSYEQYF.

This clonotype was recorded a few times. In nucleotides, the CDR3 is TGCAGCGTCAGGACTAGCACAGATACGCAGTATTTT. This codes for CSVRTSTDTQYF. The chain couples TRBV29-1 to TRBJ2-3; TRBD2 is a possible D gene (5 bases). The germline V and J ends were trimmed by 6 bases and 0 bases, with 7 bases remaining between them. Per germline, CDR1 SQVTM and CDR2 ANQGSEA. The CDR3 runs 12 residues.

J is TRBJ2-1 and V is TRBV5-1; 7 positions match TRBD1. Germline CDR1 is SGHRS and CDR2 is YFSETQ. The CDR3 extends over 14 amino acids. J lost 6 bases, V lost 4 bases, and 7 bases had no gene match. The CDR3 DNA reads as TGCGCCAGCAGCCGTGACAGGGTCCCCAATGAGCAGTTCTTC. It translates to CASSRDRVPNEQFF.

V is TRBV3-1 and J is TRBJ1-6; the D gene is possibly TRBD1 (5 bases). Trimming stripped 1 base from V and 6 bases from J, with 7 bases between. In germline, CDR1 is LGHDT, CDR2 YNNKEL (reference sequence). The CDR3 has 14 amino acids. CDR3: CASSQGQINSPLHF. The CDR3 DNA reads TGTGCCAGCAGCCAAGGACAGATTAATTCACCCCTCCACTTT.

This clonotype has a handful of counts. The chain joins TRBV5-6 to TRBJ2-1; 8 bases are a match to TRBD2. CDR1 and CDR2 (germline): SGHDT, YYEEEE. Trimming cost V 3 bases and J 8 bases; bases outside gene matches: 7. The CDR3 is made up of 14 amino acids. The CDR3 region is CASSSRGGFDEQFF. In DNA, the CDR3 is TGTGCCAGCAGCTCTCGGGGGGGTTTCGATGAGCAGTTCTTC.

The chain joins TRBV5-6 to TRBJ2-3; the D gene is possibly TRBD1 (6 bases). This CDR3 spans 14 amino acids. Germline-derived CDR1 and CDR2 are SGHDT and YYEEEE. The V and J ends lost 7 bases and 6 bases respectively, with 18 bases between them. CDR3 in amino acids: CASYPQGHLDTQYF. CDR3 DNA sequence: TGTGCCAGCTATCCACAGGGTCATTTGGATACGCAGTATTTT.

There are a few counts of this clonotype. The CDR3 protein is CASGRRLAGSGELFF. CDR3 bases: TGTGCCAGCGGCCGTAGGCTAGCGGGGTCCGGGGAGCTGTTTTTT. The chain couples TRBV7-8 to TRBJ2-2, with 9 bases fitting TRBD2. The CDR3 has 15 residues. Germline V gives CDR1 SGHVS, CDR2 FQNEAQ. The V and J ends lost 8 bases and 6 bases, in that order; junction bases with no gene match: 10.

The sample holds many counts of this clonotype. J is TRBJ2-7 and V is TRBV27, with a tentative D call TRBD1 (6 bases). Germline assignment: CDR1 MNHEY and CDR2 SMNVEV (reference sequence). This CDR3 has 12 residues. Deletions cut 2 bases from V and 4 bases from J, with 6 bases between. The CDR3 sequence: CASSLRGYEQYF. The CDR3 DNA is TGTGCCAGCAGTTTAAGGGGGTACGAGCAGTACTTC.

This chain uses TRBV3-1 with TRBJ1-2, with D uncertain. Per germline, CDR1 LGHDT and CDR2 YNNKEL (reference sequence). The CDR3 runs 13 residues. V lost 3 bases to trimming and J lost 8 bases, with 13 bases between them. CDR3 loop: CASSHGGGEGYTF. As DNA, the CDR3 is TGTGCCAGCAGCCACGGCGGCGGGGAGGGCTACACCTTC.

The genes are TRBV5-1 and TRBJ2-5; D is perhaps TRBD1 (6 bases). CDR3 length: 15 residues. Trimming took 4 bases from V and 4 from J, leaving 17 bases between them. Germline CDR1 SGHRS, CDR2 YFSETQ. The CDR3 nucleotides are TGCGCCAGCAGCACCGGGACAACCGGCGCAGAGACCCAGTACTTC. This codes for CASSTGTTGAETQYF.

This clonotype was picked up a small number of times. This chain links TRBV7-2 with TRBJ2-6, with unresolved D. CDR1 and CDR2 (germline): SGHTA, FQGNSA. V dropped 5 bases and J dropped 0 bases, with 8 bases sitting between them. The CDR3 loop spans 15 amino acids. The DNA for the CDR3 is TGTGCCAGCAGCCCGTCGAACTCTGGGGCCAACGTCCTGACTTTC. Residues: CASSPSNSGANVLTF.

This clonotype was found a few times. This sequence joins TRBV11-2 and TRBJ2-7; no clear D gene. Trimming stripped 5 bases from V and 1 base from J, with 9 bases between. CDR1 and CDR2 from the germline V gene are SGHAT and FQNNGV. This CDR3 contains 13 residues. Written as DNA, the CDR3 is TGTGCCAGCAGCGGGAAGGGTTCCTACGAGCAGTACTTC. Translating it yields CASSGKGSYEQYF.

This clonotype occurred a few times. The V call is TRBV9, the J call TRBJ2-7; D is unresolved. V was clipped by 2 bases and J by 0 bases, with 12 bases between them. The CDR3 consists of 15 residues. Germline values: CDR1 SGDLS, CDR2 YYNGEE. CDR3 DNA: TGTGCCAGCAGCGTGAGTGGTCATGGCTCCTACGAGCAGTACTTC. It yields the protein CASSVSGHGSYEQYF.

This clonotype has more than one count but fewer than ten. This chain joins TRBV2 and TRBJ2-5; D tentatively fits TRBD1 or TRBD2 (5 bases each). The CDR3 runs 12 residues. Trimming stripped 8 bases from V and 6 bases from J, with 13 bases between. Germline CDR1 and CDR2: SNHLY and FYNNEI. The DNA for the CDR3 is TGTGCCAGCGGGGACCTTCAGCAGACCCAGTACTTC. Its translation is CASGDLQQTQYF. Based on the CDR3 plus reference TRBV2 and TRBJ2-5, the full variable domain is EPEVTQTPSHQVTQMGQEVILRCVPISNHLYFYWYRQILGQKVEFLVSFYNNEISEKSEIFDDQFSVERPDGSNFTLKIRSTKLEDSAMYFCASGDLQQTQYFGPGTRLLVL.

This clonotype has at least ten counts. This chain uses TRBV6-5 with TRBJ1-6; unclear D gene. V lost 10 bases and J lost 9, with 13 bases in between. The CDR3 covers 12 residues. Per germline, CDR1 MNHEY and CDR2 SVGAGI. The CDR3, as DNA: TGTGCCACGTCCTCTCGGGTTTCACCCCTCCACTTT. It is translated as CATSSRVSPLHF.

There are a few counts of this clonotype. V and J are TRBV7-9 and TRBJ2-1; 7 bases line up with TRBD1. V was clipped by 5 bases and J by 3 bases; unmatched bases: 7. The CDR3 is made up of 15 amino acids. Germline V lookup: CDR1 SEHNR, CDR2 FQNEAQ (reference sequence). CDR3 coding DNA: TGTGCCAGCAGCGAAACAGGGGCGATCTACAATGAGCAGTTCTTC. It codes for CASSETGAIYNEQFF. The complete variable domain, with remaining parts taken from reference TRBV7-9 and TRBJ2-1, reads DTGVSQNPRHKITKRGQNVTFRCDPISEHNRLYWYRQTLGQGPEFLTYFQNEAQLEKSRLLSDRFSAERPKGSFSTLEIQRTEQGDSAMYLCASSETGAIYNEQFFGPGTRLTVL.

This chain uses TRBV7-2 with TRBJ1-6, with 7 bases identical to TRBD1. Germline loops: CDR1 SGHTA, CDR2 FQGNSA. The CDR3 has 15 residues. V lost 2 bases to trimming and J lost 7 bases; unmatched junction nucleotides: 5. For the CDR3, the DNA is TGTGCCAGCAGCTTAATGGCAGGGGGAAATTCACCCCTCCACTTT. This sequence encodes CASSLMAGGNSPLHF.

This clonotype has ten or more counts. The rearrangement links TRBV27 to TRBJ2-5; 8 bases fit TRBD1. This CDR3 contains 13 residues. The germline V gene encodes CDR1 MNHEY and CDR2 SMNVEV (reference sequence). With V trimmed by 5 bases and J by 5 bases, 4 bases remained unmatched. CDR3 DNA: TGTGCCAGCAGTACCAGGGGGCGGGAGACCCAGTACTTC. It codes for CASSTRGRETQYF.

The chain has TRBV7-3 and TRBJ1-1, with TRBD1 matching 7 bases. This CDR3 has 14 residues. Germline-derived CDR1 and CDR2 are SGHTA and FQGTGA. J lost 3 bases, V lost 5 bases, and 6 bases had no gene match. The DNA of the CDR3 is TGTGCCAGCAGCCCGACAGGGACGGACACTGAAGCTTTCTTT. Its translation: CASSPTGTDTEAFF.

V and J are TRBV20-1 and TRBJ2-3; 9 nucleotides match TRBD1. The CDR3 runs 17 residues. V was pared by 4 bases and J by 2 bases, with 13 bases of the junction left unmatched. CDR1 is DFQATT, CDR2 SNEGSKA, per germline (reference sequence). The CDR3 nucleotides are TGCAGTGCTAAAGAGCTGAAGCGGGACAGGGTCACAGATACGCAGTATTTT. Protein product: CSAKELKRDRVTDTQYF.

This clonotype was seen only a few times. The chain recombines TRBV5-1 with TRBJ2-7; 7 bases agree with TRBD1. V was pared by 0 bases and J by 2 bases, with 5 bases of the junction left unmatched. CDR3 size: 15 residues. Germline assignment: CDR1 SGHRS and CDR2 YFSETQ. The CDR3: CASSLVGDRAYEQYF. The CDR3 DNA reads as TGCGCCAGCAGCTTGGTGGGGGACAGAGCCTACGAGCAGTACTTC.

The chain has TRBV7-8 and TRBJ2-5; 8 nucleotides match TRBD1. The CDR3 is made up of 14 amino acids. Germline assignment: CDR1 SGHVS and CDR2 FQNEAQ. The junction had 7 bases not matched to a gene; V was cut back by 5 bases and J by 5 bases. The CDR3 DNA is TGTGCCAGCAGCCTTGACAGGGGTGGGGAGACCCAGTACTTC. Translation: CASSLDRGGETQYF.